The rows below give T cell receptor beta chains drawn from one sample of a study of blood T cell repertoires in COVID-19. Repertoires were generated with immunoSEQ multiplex PCR, while TCRdb's copy carries only in-frame clones and drops some. The profile covers roughly 80,000 clones, with about 80% appearing a single time and 10% to 15% taken by the ten largest. What was sequenced was peripheral blood. These TCRs come from a man at least 80 years old with acute or convalescent COVID-19. CDR3s include the opening cysteine and the closing phenylalanine or tryptophan. The order of the fields is D gene, J gene, clone size, V gene, CDR3 DNA, CDR3 protein. A D gene is named only where the DNA matches it firmly. A clone size is listed for some rows: how often the clone was seen (once, few, many), or a class if it is expanded.

NA,TRBJ1-2,NA,TRBV7-2,TGTGCCAGCAGCCCTGACAGAAATTATGGCTACACCTTC,CASSPDRNYGYTF
TRBD1,TRBJ1-5,NA,TRBV2,TGTGCCAGCGACTCAGGGGGCGGGTACAATCAGCCCCAGCATTTT,CASDSGGGYNQPQHF
TRBD1,TRBJ1-1,NA,TRBV4-1,TGCGCCAGCAATGACAGGGTCGGGACTGAAGCTTTCTTT,CASNDRVGTEAFF
NA,TRBJ2-1,NA,TRBV7-9,TGTGCCAGCAGCTTAGTCCTGAGCTCCTACAATGAGCAGTTCTTC,CASSLVLSSYNEQFF
TRBD1,TRBJ1-2,NA,TRBV5-5,TGTGCCAGCAGCTTGGATCCGGGACAGGGGGCACGGGGCTACACCTTC,CASSLDPGQGARGYTF
TRBD2,TRBJ2-1,NA,TRBV5-1,TGCGCCGGCAGCCCCGGGGGTAGCGGGGGGGCTAAATCGAATGAGCAGTTCTTC,CAGSPGGSGGAKSNEQFF
NA,TRBJ2-1,NA,TRBV9,TGTGCCAGCAGCGCCGGATTAAGGGGCAATGAGCAGTTCTTC,CASSAGLRGNEQFF
TRBD2,TRBJ2-1,NA,TRBV5-1,TGCGCCAGCAGCTCCCTAGCGGGGGGGTCTAATGAGCAGTTCTTC,CASSSLAGGSNEQFF
NA,TRBJ1-2,few,TRBV25-1,TGTGCCAGCAGTGTAAACTGGGAATCCAAGGGGCGCTACACCTTC,CASSVNWESKGRYTF
NA,TRBJ1-5,NA,TRBV19,TGTGCCAGTAGTATGGCCGCCTCTCAGCCCCAGCATTTT,CASSMAASQPQHF
NA,TRBJ1-5,NA,TRBV2,TGTGCCAGCAGTGAGTCCCCTCAGAATCAGCCCCAGCATTTT,CASSESPQNQPQHF
NA,TRBJ1-1,NA,TRBV3-1/TRBV3-2,TGTGCCAGCAGCCACCTCAGGGGTCTAGCTTTCTTT,CASSHLRGLAFF
NA,TRBJ1-6,NA,TRBV19,TGTGCCAGTAGTCAGGATAGCTCCTATAATTCACCCCTCCACTTT,CASSQDSSYNSPLHF
TRBD1,TRBJ2-7,few,TRBV5-4,TGTGCCAGCAGCTACGGGACAGGGGGCTACGAGCAGTACTTC,CASSYGTGGYEQYF
NA,TRBJ1-1,NA,TRBV7-3,TGTGCCAGCAGCCTCGGACTGGGAATGAACACTGAAGCTTTCTTT,CASSLGLGMNTEAFF
NA,TRBJ2-6,few,TRBV5-4,TGTGCCAGCAGCTCTCTTGCCGGCCGGGGTACCCGTGCCAACGTCCTGACTTTC,CASSSLAGRGTRANVLTF
NA,TRBJ1-5,NA,TRBV4-1,TGCGCCAGCAGCCAAGATCAGCAGGCAGGGCGGCCCCAGCATTTT,CASSQDQQAGRPQHF
TRBD1,TRBJ1-1,NA,TRBV14,TGTGCCAGCAGCCGTACAGGGGGGTCGGAAGCTTTCTTT,CASSRTGGSEAFF
NA,TRBJ1-5,NA,TRBV5-6,TGTGCCAGCAGCTTGTGGTCGGGTCAGCCCCAGCATTTT,CASSLWSGQPQHF
NA,TRBJ2-1,NA,TRBV10-3,TGTGCCATCAGTGAGCCCGGACAGGGTAGAAGCGGGGTGTCCTACAATGAGCAGTTCTTC,CAISEPGQGRSGVSYNEQFF
TRBD2,TRBJ2-2,NA,TRBV19,TGTGCCAGTACGCCCCGCGAGCGGGGCTCCGGGGAGCTGTTTTTT,CASTPRERGSGELFF
NA,TRBJ2-2,once,TRBV11-2,TGTGCCAGCAGCTTAGATCTCTTGACGGGGAACACCGGGGAGCTGTTTTTT,CASSLDLLTGNTGELFF
NA,TRBJ2-3,NA,TRBV18,TGTGCCAGCTCAAACGCGAGGACAGATACGCAGTATTTT,CASSNARTDTQYF
NA,TRBJ1-1,NA,TRBV29-1,TGCAGCGTTGACAGGGGGAACACTGAAGCTTTCTTT,CSVDRGNTEAFF
TRBD1,TRBJ1-2,NA,TRBV12-5,TGTGCTAGTGGTTTCGTACCGGGACAGGGGTTCGGCTACACCTTC,CASGFVPGQGFGYTF
NA,TRBJ1-1,NA,TRBV7-3,TGTGCCAGCAGCTTAGGCCAGAAGAACACTGAAGCTTTCTTT,CASSLGQKNTEAFF
NA,TRBJ1-2,NA,TRBV24-1,TGTGCCACCAGTGATGGCAGGGCAGGGAATGGCTACACCTTC,CATSDGRAGNGYTF
NA,TRBJ2-7,NA,TRBV7-6,TGTGCCAGCAGCTTAAATGGCAGGGGACGCGAGCAGTACTTC,CASSLNGRGREQYF
NA,TRBJ1-5,once,TRBV4-2,TGTGCCAGCTCGGGGGGGGCGGGTCAGCCCCAGCATTTT,CASSGGAGQPQHF
NA,TRBJ1-2,NA,TRBV30,TGTGCCTGGGGGGACACGCCTCACTATGGCTACACCTTC,CAWGDTPHYGYTF
NA,TRBJ2-7,once,TRBV19,TGTGCCAGTAGTATAGGTTCGGCAGAGGCCTACGAGCAGTACTTC,CASSIGSAEAYEQYF
NA,TRBJ1-1,NA,TRBV2,TGTGCCAGCAGTGAAAACAGGGAGAACACTGAAGCTTTCTTT,CASSENRENTEAFF
TRBD1,TRBJ2-7,few,TRBV5-4,TGTGCCAGCAGCTTGGCCGGGACAGGGTCGGGCGAGCAGTACTTC,CASSLAGTGSGEQYF